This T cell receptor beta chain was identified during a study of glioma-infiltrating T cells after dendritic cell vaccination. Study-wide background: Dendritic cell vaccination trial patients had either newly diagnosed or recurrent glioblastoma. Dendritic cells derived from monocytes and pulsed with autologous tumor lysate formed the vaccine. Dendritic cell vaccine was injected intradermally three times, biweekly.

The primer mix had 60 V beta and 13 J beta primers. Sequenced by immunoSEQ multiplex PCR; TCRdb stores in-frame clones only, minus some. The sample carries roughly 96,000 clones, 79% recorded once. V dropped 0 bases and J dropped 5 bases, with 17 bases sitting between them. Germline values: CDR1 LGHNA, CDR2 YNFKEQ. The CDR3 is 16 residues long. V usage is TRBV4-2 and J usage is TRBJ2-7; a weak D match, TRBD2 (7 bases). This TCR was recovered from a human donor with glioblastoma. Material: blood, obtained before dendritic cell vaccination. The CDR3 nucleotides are TGTGCCAGCAGCCAAGATCATCCAGGCGGGGGCGACGAGCAGTACTTC. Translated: CASSQDHPGGGDEQYF.